This T cell receptor beta chain originates from a study of blood T cells in healthy people across ages. Turning to the study itself: Every two T cells gave about one barcoded beta molecule via template switching.

Through a sample-barcoded 5' primer and a J-beta primer mix, a second PCR was run for about 7 to 12 cycles. TCRdb redid the calling of the 5' RACE reads with MiXCR, one entry per CDR3 protein. The table includes around 1,600,000 distinct CDR3 sequences, roughly two fifths detected once. Concerning this clonotype: Antigen specificity is unknown.

Germline V gene sequence: CDR1 SGHDN, CDR2 FVKESK. V trimming: 5 bases; J trimming: 1 base; junction bases outside the gene matches: 5. This CDR3 has 16 amino acids. Notes on the study in general: Donors of long life had a larger count of naive CD4+ cells and greater diversity than aged donors.

This TCR was recovered from a woman aged 18-29 years in good health. Sequencing was carried out using blood. The rearrangement links TRBV14 to TRBJ2-5, with 12 bases that match TRBD2. The CDR3 sequence: CASSTGLAGFQETQYF. As DNA, the CDR3 is TGTGCCAGCAGCACGGGACTAGCGGGTTTCCAAGAGACCCAGTACTTC.